This TCR beta chain was sequenced in a study of blood T cell repertoires in COVID-19 (dated by TCRdb to the early 2020s). Regarding the research as a whole: Collaborator samples came from the United States, Italy and Spain and covered acute and convalescent phases of COVID-19. Samples came from the ongoing ImmuneRACE study (first 160 participants) plus 1,254 subjects from 6 global collaborators. Nearly every sample came with metadata listing a de-identified subject ID, COVID-19 status, age in years and sex. Where HLA class I and class II types were available, the types were taken from metadata supplied by the sample provider, not from assay-based typing. The prospective study material was composed of cDNA or gDNA derived from T cells, B-cell-depleted T cells, or PBMCs. Subjects who had been exposed to COVID-19, were actively infected with it, or had recovered from it provided the deeply sampled blood TCRbeta repertoires that made up the dataset. The repertoires were released in a freely available public database intended as a resource for research on the immune response to SARS-CoV-2.

Note on this clone: Its antigen specificity is not known. The record has no base qualities; no much larger clone is one base away.

The collaborating institutions used their own protocols to collect whole blood in K2EDTA tubes. For TCRbeta analysis, collaborators shipped samples in one of three forms: frozen whole blood, isolated PBMCs, or DNA extracted from either of those sample types. For CDR1 and CDR2, the germline V gene lists SGHDT and YYEEEE. Counted from cysteine to phenylalanine, this CDR3 has 14 amino acids. Solely the CDR3 DNA is kept, with 42 bases framed from the first base. Relative to germline, V is 3 bases shorter and J is 7 bases shorter, with 16 bases between their ends. Here is what the overall study found, with its caveats: The amount of clinical and demographic metadata varied by source and participant and was provided uncurated.

TCRbeta CDR3 regions were amplified from genomic DNA using the immunoSEQ Assay, a bias-controlled multiplex PCR. The paper's data handling went like this. Within the assay, amplification of reference gene primers was used to estimate how many nucleated cells each sample contained. To quantify the absolute abundance of each unique TCRbeta CDR3 rearrangement, sequence reads were collapsed and filtered. For each sample, productive Simpson clonality was calculated as the square root of Simpson's diversity index across productive rearrangements. The table was pulled from immuneACCESS by TCRdb, which kept in-frame rearrangements only. Such tables lose some clones; where checked, under half of the loss comes from unresolved V genes, and the rest has no known cause. D and trimming come from the DNA, and the V and J calls and clone size come from that table. Recorded for this sample are about 100,000 clones; 85% of them occurred a single time. Of the sample, around an eighth falls within the top ten clones.

The specimen was peripheral blood. This TCR derives from a man in his forties or fifties with active or convalescent COVID-19. Here the chain combines TRBV5-6 and TRBJ1-1; the D gene is perhaps TRBD1, from 6 matching bases. The CDR3 has the sequence CASSSGTPVYEAFF. The nucleotides read TGTGCCAGCAGCTCCGGGACACCGGTGTATGAAGCTTTCTTT.